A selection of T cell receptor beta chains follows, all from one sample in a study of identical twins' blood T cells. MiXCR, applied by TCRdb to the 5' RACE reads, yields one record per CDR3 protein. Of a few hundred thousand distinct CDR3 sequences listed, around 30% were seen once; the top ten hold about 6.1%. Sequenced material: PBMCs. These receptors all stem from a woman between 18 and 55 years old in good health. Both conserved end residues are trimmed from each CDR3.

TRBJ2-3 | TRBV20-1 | SARVRLTTDTQY
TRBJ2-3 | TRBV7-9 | ASSFGRGAQSTDTQY
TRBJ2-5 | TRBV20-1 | SASRGELFETQY
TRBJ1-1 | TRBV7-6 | ASSLGPNAEAF
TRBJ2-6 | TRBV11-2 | ASSWPPLKASGANVLT
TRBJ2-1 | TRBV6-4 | ARGDCSYNEQF
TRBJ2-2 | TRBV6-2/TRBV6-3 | ASSYSGLAGTGELF
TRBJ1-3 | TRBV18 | ASSSAASTSGNTIY
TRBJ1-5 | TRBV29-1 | SVRTGDSNQPQH
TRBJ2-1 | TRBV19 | ASSMLAGAVYNEQF
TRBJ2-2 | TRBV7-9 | ASSIDSGNTGELF
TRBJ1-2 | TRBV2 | ASSEAGTGNYGYT
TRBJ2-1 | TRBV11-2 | ASSYRGYEQF
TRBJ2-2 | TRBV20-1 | SASLAGVVGELF
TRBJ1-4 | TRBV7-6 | ASSLTGGPNEKLF
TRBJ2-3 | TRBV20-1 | SARDGREGTDTQY
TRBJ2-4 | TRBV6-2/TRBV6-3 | ASSRTSGFEEY
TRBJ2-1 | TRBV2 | ASSPQTSLDEQF
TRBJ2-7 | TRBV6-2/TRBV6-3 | ASSYPGDTTYEQY
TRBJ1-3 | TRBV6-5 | ASSYSIQGAIGNTIY
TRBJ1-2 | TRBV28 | ASSFKGLYGYT
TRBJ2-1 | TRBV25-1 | ASSEYLGSRYNEQF
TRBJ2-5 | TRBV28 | ASDKASTQY
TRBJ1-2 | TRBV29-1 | SVEGTGYGHT
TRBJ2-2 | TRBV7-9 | ASSSWERGNTGELF
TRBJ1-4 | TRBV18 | ASSPGWGEKLF
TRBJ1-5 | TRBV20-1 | SARSGTAAQPQH
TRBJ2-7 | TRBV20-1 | SASSGQSYEQY
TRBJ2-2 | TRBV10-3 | AIRPGLATGELF
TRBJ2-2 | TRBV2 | ASRRDYSGELF
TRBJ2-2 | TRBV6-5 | ASSLTGIVQNTGELF
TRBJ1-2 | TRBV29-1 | SVAGNGYT
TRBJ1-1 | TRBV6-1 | ASSETPSMGAF
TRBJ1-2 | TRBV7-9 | AGARGSDYGYT
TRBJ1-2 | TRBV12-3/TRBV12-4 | ASSLRGLGYGYT
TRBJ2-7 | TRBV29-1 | SVTLSSGSHEQY
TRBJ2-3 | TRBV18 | ASSPHPTDTQY
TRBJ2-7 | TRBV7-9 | TSSLGLARTEEQY
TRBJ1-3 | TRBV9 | ASSQTAVSGNTIY
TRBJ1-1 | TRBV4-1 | ASSQDGQGRTETF
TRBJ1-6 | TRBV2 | ASKFDRENSPLH
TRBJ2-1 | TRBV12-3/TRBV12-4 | ASSLLRGWEQF
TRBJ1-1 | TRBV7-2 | ASSELTGGNTEAF
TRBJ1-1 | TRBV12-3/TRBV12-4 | ASSLTGKDEAF
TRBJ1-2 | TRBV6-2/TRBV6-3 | ASRYLKGSHQRTGNYGYT
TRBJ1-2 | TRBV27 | ASSLSGGFGGYT
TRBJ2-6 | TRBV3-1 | VSSQVSGSGSFGANVLT
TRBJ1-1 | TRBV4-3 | ASSGGRGLGTF
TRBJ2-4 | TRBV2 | ASSLTAKDIQY
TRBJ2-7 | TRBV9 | ASSPPSGEQY
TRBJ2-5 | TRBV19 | ASSIGGRMETQY
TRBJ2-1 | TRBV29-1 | SHLRDNSYNEQF
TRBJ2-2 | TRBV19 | ASTRTGELF
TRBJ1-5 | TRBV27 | ASSGLNQPQH
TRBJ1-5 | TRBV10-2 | ASSEEFGNRPQH
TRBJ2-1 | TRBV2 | ASSDYGEQF
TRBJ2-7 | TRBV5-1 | AGSFDRVSHEQY
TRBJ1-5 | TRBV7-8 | ASSPLGVGNQPQH
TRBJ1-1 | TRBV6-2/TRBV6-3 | ASSYSLDRGTEAF